This TCR beta chain was recovered during a study of regulatory T cells in long-lasting Graves disease (dated by TCRdb to the early 2020s). With respect to the entire study: Antithyroid drugs had been taken for less than 3 months by newly diagnosed Graves' disease patients. This study used TCR sequencing and RNA sequencing of peripheral blood to compare persistent Graves' disease patients against newly diagnosed Graves' disease patients. The study was conducted in China and was registered as a clinical trial. A total of some 33 samples were covered by TCR sequencing, comprising 13 persistent and around 20 newly diagnosed Graves' disease patients.

This specimen's time point label, per the study, means: newly diagnosed GD, antithyroid drugs for less than 3 months. For both TCR sequencing and RNA sequencing, RNA was extracted from PBMCs in TRIzol. The diagnosis of Graves' disease was made according to American Thyroid Association guidelines. Recruitment of patients was carried out at an endocrinology department in Xi'an, China. Each patient gave 9 to 10 milliliters of peripheral blood, collected in an EDTA anticoagulant tube. PBMCs were isolated by Ficoll Paque Plus density gradient separation without further T cell sorting. An Agilent 2100 Bioanalyzer and agarose gel were used to check RNA quality, while a NanoDrop 2000 measured RNA concentration. Library generation was performed with multiplex PCR. The listed sequencing device is Illumina HiSeq 4000. TCR beta libraries were built with iRepertoire HTBI primers and Arm-PCR amplification of CDR3 regions. Gel purification was performed on PCR products prior to sequencing. Concerning the study's data processing: A total of 62 TRBV and some 13 TRBJ segments were identified across samples and were used for gene usage analysis of CDR3 amino acid clonotypes. COPE and FqMerger were used to merge filtered high-quality paired reads into contigs. BLAST was used to align contigs to IMGT TRBV, TRBD and TRBJ reference genes, with CDR3 defined following IMGT. Highly expanded clones were defined as clonotypes with a frequency above 0.1%. Repertoire diversity was measured by Shannon entropy, and V-J evenness by the Gini coefficient. A clonotype found in more than one individual was treated as public. Starting from the raw public reads, TCRdb applied fastp trimming at Q25, assembled clones with MiXCR and retained in-frame beta chains. All rows with the same CDR3 protein become a single entry with the most common DNA and genes. The V and J calls shown here were made by TCRdb, not taken from the authors' results. Counted in this sample were about 380,000 distinct CDR3 sequences; 15% of them appeared once. The top ten clonotypes cover about 20% of the sample.

Here is what the overall study found, with its caveats: As a limitation, the authors acknowledged that the small sample size may reduce accuracy. Sequencing and analysis were limited to the TCR beta chain. Lower TCR Shannon entropy and fewer highly expanded clones were observed in persistent Graves' disease patients than in newly diagnosed patients, which suggested clonal expansion. The study examined only peripheral blood because the primary lesion, thyroid tissue, could not be accessed. A larger number of public clonotypes was shared among persistent patients (approximately 3,000) than among newly diagnosed patients (around 870). Preferential use of TRBV28, TRBJ1-2 and TRBJ2-5 was observed in persistent disease, whereas TRBV20-1 and TRBJ2-1 were favored in newly diagnosed disease.

From its cysteine to its phenylalanine, the CDR3 spans 17 amino acids. Only CDR3 DNA remains: 51 bases, in frame from the first base. CDR1 and CDR2, looked up from the germline V gene (reference sequence), are MNHEY and SMNVEV. V is trimmed back by 3 bases and J by 3 bases, and the junction contains 14 bases that no gene match accounts for. This clonotype was seen repeatedly, ten times or more. No antigen is known for it. Per-nucleotide qualities are absent, and no much larger clonotype sits a single base away. The receptor comes from a female donor with Graves disease. The chain links TRBV27 with TRBJ2-7; 7 nucleotides in the junction match TRBD2. The specimen was peripheral blood mononuclear cells (PBMCs), collected at new diagnosis, from a patient treated with antithyroid drugs. The CDR3 region has the sequence CASSFRLAHTPNYEQYF. The nucleotide sequence reads TGTGCCAGCAGTTTTAGACTAGCCCACACCCCAAACTACGAGCAGTACTTC.